The T cell receptor (beta chain) described here comes from a study of radiotherapy plus CTLA-4 blockade in lung cancer. Turning to the study itself: Among patients, about 20% showed objective responses, and about 31% had disease control.

Trimming took 1 base from V and 2 from J, leaving 11 bases between them. CDR1 and CDR2 from the germline V gene are SGHDN and FVKESK. This CDR3 has 15 amino acids. Using immunoSEQ multiplex PCR, the repertoire was profiled, and TCRdb retains in-frame clones only, with some absent. The sample includes roughly 130,000 clones, around 90% seen only once; the top ten take approximately 7.2%. This clonotype was obtained from a human donor with non-small cell lung cancer that progressed on radiotherapy plus ipilimumab. V usage is TRBV14 and J usage is TRBJ2-5; D could derive from TRBD1 or TRBD2 (6 bases each). Sequencing used peripheral blood, obtained from a patient treated with radiotherapy plus ipilimumab. The CDR3 DNA sequence: TGTGCCAGCAGCCAAGGGAGGGGGTCACAAGAGACCCAGTACTTC. It codes for CASSQGRGSQETQYF.